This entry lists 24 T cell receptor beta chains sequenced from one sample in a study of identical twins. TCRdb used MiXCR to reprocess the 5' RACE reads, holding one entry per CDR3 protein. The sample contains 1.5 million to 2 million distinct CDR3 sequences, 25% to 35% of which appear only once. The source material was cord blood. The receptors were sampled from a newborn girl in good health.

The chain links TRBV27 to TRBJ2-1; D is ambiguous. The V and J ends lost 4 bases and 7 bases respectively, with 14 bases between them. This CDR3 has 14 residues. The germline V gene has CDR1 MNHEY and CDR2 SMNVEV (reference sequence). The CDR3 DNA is TGTGCCAGCAGTTACTCGGCGCTAGAGAATGAGCAGTTCTTC. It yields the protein CASSYSALENEQFF.

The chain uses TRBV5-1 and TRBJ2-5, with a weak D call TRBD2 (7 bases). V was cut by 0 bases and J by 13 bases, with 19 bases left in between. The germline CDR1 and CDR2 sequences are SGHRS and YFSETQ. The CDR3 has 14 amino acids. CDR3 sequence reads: CASSLGGGPGVLYF. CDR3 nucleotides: TGCGCCAGCAGCTTGGGCGGGGGCCCCGGGGTGTTGTACTTC.

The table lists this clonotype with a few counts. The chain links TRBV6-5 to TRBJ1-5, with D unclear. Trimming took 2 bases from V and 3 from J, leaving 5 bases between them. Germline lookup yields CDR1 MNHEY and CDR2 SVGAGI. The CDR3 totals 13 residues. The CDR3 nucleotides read TGTGCCAGCAGTTACGCCACCAATCAGCCCCAGCATTTT. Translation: CASSYATNQPQHF.

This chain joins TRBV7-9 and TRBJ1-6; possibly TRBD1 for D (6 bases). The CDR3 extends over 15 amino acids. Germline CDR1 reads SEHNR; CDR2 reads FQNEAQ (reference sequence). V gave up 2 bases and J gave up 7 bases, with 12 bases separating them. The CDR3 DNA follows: TGTGCCAGCAGCTTATTTCGGCAGGGGAATTCACCCCTCCACTTT. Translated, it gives CASSLFRQGNSPLHF.

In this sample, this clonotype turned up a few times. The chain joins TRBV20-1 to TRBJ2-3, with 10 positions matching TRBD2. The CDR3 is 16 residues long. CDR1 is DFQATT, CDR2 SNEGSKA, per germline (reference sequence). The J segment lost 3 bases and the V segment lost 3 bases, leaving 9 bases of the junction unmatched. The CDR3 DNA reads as TGCAGTGCTAGGTCTAGCGGGGGCAAGGATACAGATACGCAGTATTTT. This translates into CSARSSGGKDTDTQYF.

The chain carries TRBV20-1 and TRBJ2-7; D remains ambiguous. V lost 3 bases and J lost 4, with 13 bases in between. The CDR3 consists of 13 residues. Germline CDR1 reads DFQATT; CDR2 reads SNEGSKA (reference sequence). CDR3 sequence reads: CSASPGPKYEQYF. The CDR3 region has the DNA TGCAGTGCTAGCCCGGGCCCCAAATACGAGCAGTACTTC.

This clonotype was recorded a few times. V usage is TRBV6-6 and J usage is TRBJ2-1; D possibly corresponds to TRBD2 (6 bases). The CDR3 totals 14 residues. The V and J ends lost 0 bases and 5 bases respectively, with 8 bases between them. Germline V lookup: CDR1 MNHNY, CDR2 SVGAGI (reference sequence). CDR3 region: CASSYSEGNNEQFF. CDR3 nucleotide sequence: TGTGCCAGCAGTTACTCGGAGGGGAACAATGAGCAGTTCTTC.

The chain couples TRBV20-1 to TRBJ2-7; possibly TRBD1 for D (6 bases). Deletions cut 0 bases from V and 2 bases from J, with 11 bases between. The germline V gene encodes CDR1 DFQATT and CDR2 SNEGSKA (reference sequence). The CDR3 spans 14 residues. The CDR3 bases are TGCAGTGCTAGAGATCGGCAGGGGACCTACGAGCAGTACTTC. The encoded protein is CSARDRQGTYEQYF.

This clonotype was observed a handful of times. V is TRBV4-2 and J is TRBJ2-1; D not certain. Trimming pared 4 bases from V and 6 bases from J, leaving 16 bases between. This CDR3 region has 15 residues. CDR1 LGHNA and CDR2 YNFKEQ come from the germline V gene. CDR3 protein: CASSPPPQRPNEQFF. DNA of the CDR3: TGTGCCAGCAGCCCTCCCCCACAACGCCCCAATGAGCAGTTCTTC.

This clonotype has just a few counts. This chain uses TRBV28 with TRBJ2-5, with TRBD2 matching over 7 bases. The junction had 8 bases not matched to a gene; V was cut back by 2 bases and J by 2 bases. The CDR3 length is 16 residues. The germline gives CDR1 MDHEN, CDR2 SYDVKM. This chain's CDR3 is CASSLTRTRAQETQYF. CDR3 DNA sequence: TGTGCCAGCAGTTTAACCCGGACTAGAGCACAAGAGACCCAGTACTTC.

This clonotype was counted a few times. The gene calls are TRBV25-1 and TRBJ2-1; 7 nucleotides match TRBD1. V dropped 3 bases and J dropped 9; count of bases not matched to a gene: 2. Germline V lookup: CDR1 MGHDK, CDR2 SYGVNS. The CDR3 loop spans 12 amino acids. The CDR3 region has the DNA TGTGCCAGCAGTGATACAGGGGTTGAGCAGTTCTTC. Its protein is CASSDTGVEQFF.

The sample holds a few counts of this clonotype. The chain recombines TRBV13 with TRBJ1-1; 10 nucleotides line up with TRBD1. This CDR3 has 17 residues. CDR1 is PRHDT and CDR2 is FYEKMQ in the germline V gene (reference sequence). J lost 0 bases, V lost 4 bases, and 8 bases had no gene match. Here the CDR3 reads CASSSRRDRGLNTEAFF. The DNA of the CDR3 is TGTGCCAGCAGCTCCCGCCGGGACAGGGGACTGAACACTGAAGCTTTCTTT.

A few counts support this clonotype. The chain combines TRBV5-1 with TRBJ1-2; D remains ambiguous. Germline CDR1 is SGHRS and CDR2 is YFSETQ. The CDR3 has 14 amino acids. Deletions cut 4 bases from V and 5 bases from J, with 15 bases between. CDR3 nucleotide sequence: TGCGCCAGCAGCCCTAATGGGGTTACTTATGGCTACACCTTC. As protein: CASSPNGVTYGYTF.

CDR3 protein: CASKTDFKEETQYF. The DNA for the CDR3 is TGTGCCAGCAAGACAGATTTCAAGGAAGAGACCCAGTACTTC. The rearrangement joins TRBV7-9 to TRBJ2-7, with D perhaps matching TRBD1 (5 bases). The J call could be wrong; TRBJ2-5 is a better fit for the DNA end. CDR1 and CDR2 (germline): SEHNR, FQNEAQ (reference sequence). This CDR3 is built from 14 residues.

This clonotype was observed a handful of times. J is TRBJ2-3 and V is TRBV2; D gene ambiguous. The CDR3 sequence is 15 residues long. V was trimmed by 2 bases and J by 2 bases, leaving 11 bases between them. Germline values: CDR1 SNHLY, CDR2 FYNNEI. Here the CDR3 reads CASSEMSVATDTQYF. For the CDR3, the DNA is TGTGCCAGCAGTGAAATGTCGGTTGCCACAGATACGCAGTATTTT. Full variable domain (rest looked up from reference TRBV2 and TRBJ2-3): EPEVTQTPSHQVTQMGQEVILRCVPISNHLYFYWYRQILGQKVEFLVSFYNNEISEKSEIFDDQFSVERPDGSNFTLKIRSTKLEDSAMYFCASSEMSVATDTQYFGPGTRLTVL.

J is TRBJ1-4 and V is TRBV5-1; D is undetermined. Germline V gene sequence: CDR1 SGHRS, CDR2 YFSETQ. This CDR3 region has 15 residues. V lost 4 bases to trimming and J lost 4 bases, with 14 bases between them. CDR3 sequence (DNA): TGCGCCAGCAGCCCGAGGACGGCTTTTAATGAAAAACTGTTTTTT. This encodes CASSPRTAFNEKLFF.

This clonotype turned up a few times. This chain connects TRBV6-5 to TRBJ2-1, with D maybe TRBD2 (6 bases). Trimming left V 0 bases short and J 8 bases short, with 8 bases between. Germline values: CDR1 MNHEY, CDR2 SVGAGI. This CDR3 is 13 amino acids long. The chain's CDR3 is CASSYSPGDEQFF. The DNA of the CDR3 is TGTGCCAGCAGTTACTCTCCGGGAGATGAGCAGTTCTTC.

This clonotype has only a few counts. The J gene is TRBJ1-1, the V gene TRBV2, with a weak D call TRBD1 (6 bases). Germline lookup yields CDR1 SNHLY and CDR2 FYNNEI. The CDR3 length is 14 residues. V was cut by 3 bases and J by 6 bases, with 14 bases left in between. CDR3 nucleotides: TGTGCCAGCAGTGACGCAGGGGAGACGGCTGAAGCTTTCTTT. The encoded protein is CASSDAGETAEAFF.

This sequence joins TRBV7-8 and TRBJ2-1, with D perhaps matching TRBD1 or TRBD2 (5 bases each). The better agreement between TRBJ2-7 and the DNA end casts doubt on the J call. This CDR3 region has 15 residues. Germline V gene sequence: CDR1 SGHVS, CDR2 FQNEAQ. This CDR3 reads CASSSLQGPYNEQYF. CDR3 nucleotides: TGTGCCAGCAGCTCTCTTCAGGGACCGTACAATGAGCAGTACTTC.

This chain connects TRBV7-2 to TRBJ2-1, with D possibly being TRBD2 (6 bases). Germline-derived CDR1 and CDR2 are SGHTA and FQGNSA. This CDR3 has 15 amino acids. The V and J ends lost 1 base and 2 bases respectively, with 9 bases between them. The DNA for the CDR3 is TGTGCCAGCAGCTTAGGGGGACTCCCCTACAATGAGCAGTTCTTC. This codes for CASSLGGLPYNEQFF.

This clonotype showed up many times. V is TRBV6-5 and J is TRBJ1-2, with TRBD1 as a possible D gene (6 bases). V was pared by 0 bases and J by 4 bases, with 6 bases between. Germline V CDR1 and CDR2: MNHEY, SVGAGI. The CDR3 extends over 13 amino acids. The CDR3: CASSYSGGYGYTF. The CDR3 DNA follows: TGTGCCAGCAGTTACTCAGGGGGCTATGGCTACACCTTC.

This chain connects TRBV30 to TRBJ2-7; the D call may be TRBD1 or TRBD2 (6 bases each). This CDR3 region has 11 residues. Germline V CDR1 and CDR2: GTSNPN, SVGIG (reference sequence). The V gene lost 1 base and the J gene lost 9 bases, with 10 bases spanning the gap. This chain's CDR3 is CAWSAGAGQYF. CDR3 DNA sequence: TGTGCCTGGAGTGCGGGGGCAGGGCAGTACTTC.

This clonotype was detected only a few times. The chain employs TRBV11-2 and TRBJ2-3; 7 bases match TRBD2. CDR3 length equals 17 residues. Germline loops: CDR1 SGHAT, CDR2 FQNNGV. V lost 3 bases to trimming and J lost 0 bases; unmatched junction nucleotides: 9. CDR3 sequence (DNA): TGTGCCAGCAGCTTTACAACGGGGACTACTAGCACAGATACGCAGTATTTT. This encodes CASSFTTGTTSTDTQYF.

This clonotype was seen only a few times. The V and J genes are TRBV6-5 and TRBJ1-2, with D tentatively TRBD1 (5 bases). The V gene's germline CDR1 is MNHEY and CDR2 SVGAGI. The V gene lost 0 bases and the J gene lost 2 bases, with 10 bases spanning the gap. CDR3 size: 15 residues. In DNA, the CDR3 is TGTGCCAGCAGTTACTCTGGGGGGTCCAACTATGGCTACACCTTC. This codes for CASSYSGGSNYGYTF.